A single sample gave rise to the 3 T cell receptor beta chains below, sequenced in a study of blood T cells in healthy people across ages. For the second PCR, which ran for about 7 to 11 cycles, a sample-barcoded 5' primer and a J-beta primer mix were used. TCRdb used MiXCR to reprocess the 5' RACE reads, holding one entry per CDR3 protein. The table has 870,000 or so distinct CDR3 sequences, roughly 26% seen once. The material sequenced was blood. Receptors originate from a woman older than 75 in good health.

Details on this clonotype: At one boundary the junction diverges from the germline segment, which might be a read error. The chain couples TRBV6-1 to TRBJ1-2; 7 nucleotides match TRBD1. Germline-derived CDR1 and CDR2 are MNHNS and SASEGT. The length of the CDR3 is 18 residues. The chain's CDR3 is CASRVAGGRPGINYGYTF. In nucleotides, the CDR3 is TGTGCCAGCAGAGTAGCAGGGGGGCGACCAGGGATAAACTACGGCTACACCTTC.

The rearrangement joins TRBV20-1 to TRBJ1-2; 8 nucleotides line up with TRBD1. The ends lost 6 bases at V and 2 bases at J; junction bases unmatched: 5. This CDR3 contains 13 residues. Germline CDR1 is DFQATT and CDR2 is SNEGSKA (reference sequence). DNA for the CDR3: TGCAGTGCGAAGGACAGGGTCAACTATGGCTACACCTTC. This codes for CSAKDRVNYGYTF.

This clonotype was detected many times. This sequence joins TRBV5-1 and TRBJ2-1; possibly TRBD2 for D (6 bases). The CDR3 extends over 16 amino acids. Looked up from germline, CDR1 is SGHRS and CDR2 is YFSETQ. V lost 0 bases, J lost 6 bases, and 16 bases lay in between. The CDR3 is CASSLGAGYSGNEQFF. CDR3 nucleotide sequence: TGCGCCAGCAGCTTGGGGGCGGGGTACTCAGGCAATGAGCAGTTCTTC.